What follows are 10 T cell receptor beta chains derived from one specimen sequenced in a study of T cells after yellow fever vaccination. Using its own MiXCR run on the 5' RACE reads, TCRdb lists one record per CDR3 protein. The sample contains over 10,000 distinct CDR3 sequences, 4.9% of which appear only once. Specimen: PBMCs, either bulk or a sorted T-cell subset (CD4+, CD8+, memory, or dextramer-sorted; not recorded which), collected 45 days after the yellow fever booster vaccination. Receptors originate from a man younger than 40 who received the YFV17D yellow fever vaccine.

This clonotype was recorded many times. This chain connects TRBV12-3 or TRBV12-4 to TRBJ2-7, with 9 positions matching TRBD1. CDR3 length: 14 amino acids. The ends lost 4 bases at V and 3 bases at J; junction bases unmatched: 4. The CDR3 DNA sequence: TGTGCCAGCAGTTCGACAGGGGGAGACTACGAGCAGTACTTC. Translated: CASSSTGGDYEQYF.

This clonotype appeared many times. The genes are TRBV12-5 and TRBJ2-3, with a weak D call TRBD2 (5 bases). The CDR3 is made up of 14 amino acids. V lost 8 bases, J lost 4 bases, and 16 bases lay in between. Germline values: CDR1 LGHNT, CDR2 FRNRAP. The DNA of the CDR3 is TGTGCTAGTAAAGCCACGAGGGAAGCAGATACGCAGTATTTT. Translation: CASKATREADTQYF.

This clonotype was counted at least ten times. V and J are TRBV20-1 and TRBJ2-1; TRBD1 matches at 8 bases. Per the germline V gene, CDR1 is DFQATT and CDR2 is SNEGSKA (reference sequence). This CDR3 region has 11 residues. V gave up 5 bases and J gave up 14 bases; unmatched junction bases: 8. For the CDR3, the DNA is TGCAGTGCTCGACAGGGGTCCCTGGAGTTCTTC. It codes for CSARQGSLEFF.

At least ten counts were recorded for this clonotype. The genes are TRBV19 and TRBJ2-1; D is uncertain. The V and J ends lost 3 bases and 9 bases respectively, with 6 bases between them. The CDR3 covers 11 residues. In germline, CDR1 is LNHDA, CDR2 SQIVND (reference sequence). CDR3 coding DNA: TGTGCCAGTAGTATCGGGTTTGAGCAGTTCTTC. It is translated as CASSIGFEQFF.

This rearrangement joins TRBV11-2 to TRBJ2-1, with D hard to call. Germline lookup yields CDR1 SGHAT and CDR2 FQNNGV. V was clipped by 8 bases and J by 9 bases, with 17 bases between them. CDR3 size: 13 residues. CDR3 bases: TGTGCCAGCGGGGTGAAGAGGAACGGTGAGCAGTTCTTC. Its protein product is CASGVKRNGEQFF.

This clonotype showed up many times. The chain recombines TRBV19 with TRBJ2-1; the match to TRBD2 covers 8 bases. J lost 3 bases, V lost 2 bases, and 0 bases had no gene match. This CDR3 is 14 amino acids long. The germline CDR1 and CDR2 sequences are LNHDA and SQIVND (reference sequence). Here the CDR3 reads CASSISGSYNEQFF. The DNA of the CDR3 is TGTGCCAGTAGTATAAGCGGGAGCTACAATGAGCAGTTCTTC.

This clonotype showed up many times. This chain links TRBV27 with TRBJ2-2; D gene ambiguous. Germline CDR1 MNHEY, CDR2 SMNVEV (reference sequence). This CDR3 comprises 13 residues. V was cut by 3 bases and J by 5 bases, with 7 bases left in between. CDR3 in DNA: TGTGCCAGCAGTTTCATAGGAACCGGGGAGCTGTTTTTT. Residues: CASSFIGTGELFF.

This clonotype was seen repeatedly, ten times or more. This chain joins TRBV4-3 and TRBJ2-7; the match to TRBD1 covers 7 bases. The CDR3 runs 13 residues. Germline V gene data show CDR1 as LGHNA and CDR2 as YSLEER. V lost 0 bases to trimming and J lost 5 bases; unmatched junction nucleotides: 1. The CDR3 coding sequence is TGCGCCAGCAGCCAAGATACAGGGGACGAGCAGTACTTC. Residues: CASSQDTGDEQYF.

The sample holds many counts of this clonotype. V is TRBV3-1 and J is TRBJ2-3, with no clear D. V shed 1 base and J shed 3 bases, with 8 bases lying between them. The CDR3 runs to 14 residues. Germline V gene data show CDR1 as LGHDT and CDR2 as YNNKEL (reference sequence). DNA for the CDR3: TGTGCCAGCAGCCAAGCCGAGACAACAGATACGCAGTATTTT. It specifies CASSQAETTDTQYF.

This clonotype was recorded many times. The genes are TRBV10-3 and TRBJ2-4; the D gene is possibly TRBD2 (5 bases). The V and J ends lost 3 bases and 0 bases respectively, with 12 bases between them. Germline V gene data show CDR1 as ENHRY and CDR2 as SYGVKD. This CDR3 is built from 16 residues. The CDR3 here is CAISDGVKLAKNIQYF. The CDR3 nucleotides are TGTGCCATCAGTGACGGGGTTAAACTAGCCAAAAACATTCAGTACTTC.